A selection of T cell receptor beta chains follows, all from one sample in a study of blood T cell repertoires in COVID-19. Assay: immunoSEQ multiplex PCR; the TCRdb copy retains only in-frame clones and omits some. The table shows roughly 81,000 clones, with about four fifths occurring only once. Sequencing was carried out using peripheral blood. These receptors originate from a woman aged 70-85 years with acute or convalescent COVID-19. The CDR3 runs from the conserved cysteine through the conserved F or W. The order of the fields is J gene, V gene, D gene, clone size, CDR3 DNA, CDR3 protein. D genes are given only for firm matches. The size entry is marked missing in some rows and otherwise reads once, few, many or a size class.

>TRBJ1-1|TRBV6-1|.|few
TGTGCCAGCAGTGACCCAGGGAACACTGAAGCTTTCTTT
CASSDPGNTEAFF
>TRBJ2-2|TRBV19|TRBD2|few
TGTGCCAGTAGTACCAAGCGGGGTCGGAACACCGGGGAGCTGTTTTTT
CASSTKRGRNTGELFF
>TRBJ2-2|TRBV5-1|.|.
TGCGCCAGCAGCTTGAAAGAAGGACAAAACACCGGGGAGCTGTTTTTT
CASSLKEGQNTGELFF
>TRBJ2-3|TRBV18|.|.
TGTGCCAGCTCACTCCCAGAAGATACGCAGTATTTT
CASSLPEDTQYF
>TRBJ2-3|TRBV2|.|few
TGTGCCAGCAGCCAACTAGGACTTTTAGATACGCAGTATTTT
CASSQLGLLDTQYF
>TRBJ1-1|TRBV19|TRBD1|.
TGTGCCAGTAGTATACAGGGGGCGCGCACTGAAGCTTTCTTT
CASSIQGARTEAFF
>TRBJ2-1|TRBV28|TRBD1|few
TGTGCCACAGCTCGGGGGACAGGGACCTTAGGTGAGCAGTTCTTC
CATARGTGTLGEQFF
>TRBJ1-5|TRBV12-3/TRBV12-4|.|.
TGTGCCAGCAGTGCTGGGCCCAATCAGCCCCAGCATTTT
CASSAGPNQPQHF
>TRBJ1-4|TRBV24-1|.|.
TGTGCCACCAGTGATGGGGACTCTACAACTAATGAAAAACTGTTTTTT
CATSDGDSTTNEKLFF
>TRBJ1-2|TRBV27|.|.
TGTGCCAGCAGCCCGGGACCTAGCGATGGCTACACCTTC
CASSPGPSDGYTF
>TRBJ2-7|TRBV11-3|TRBD1|.
TGTGCCAGCAGCTTGGCCTGGGGACAGGGGTTCTACGAGCAGTACTTC
CASSLAWGQGFYEQYF
>TRBJ1-2|TRBV2|TRBD1|.
TGTGCCAGCAGGGGACAGGGCAACTATGGCTACACCTTC
CASRGQGNYGYTF
>TRBJ1-1|TRBV18|.|.
TGTGCCAGCTCACCGAATACAGATGAAGCTTTCTTT
CASSPNTDEAFF
>TRBJ2-5|TRBV7-3|TRBD1|once
TGTGCCAGCAGCCCGGGGACAGGGAGCTTTGAGACCCAGTACTTC
CASSPGTGSFETQYF
>TRBJ1-1|TRBV6-5|.|.
TGTGCCAGCAAGGAGGGTACTGAAGCTTTCTTT
CASKEGTEAFF
>TRBJ1-5|TRBV27|TRBD1|.
TGTGCCAGCTCCTCCGGGACAGGAAGTGATCAGCCCCAGCATTTT
CASSSGTGSDQPQHF
>TRBJ1-1|TRBV10-3|.|.
TGTGCCATCAGTGAACCAGTGAACACTGAAGCTTTCTTT
CAISEPVNTEAFF
>TRBJ2-2|TRBV5-4|.|.
TGTGCCAGCAGCTTTGGGAGGGGGGCTGGCGGGGAGCTGTTTTTT
CASSFGRGAGGELFF
>TRBJ2-5|TRBV10-3|TRBD2|.
TGTGCCATCGGCGGGGGGCCCCAAGAGACCCAGTACTTC
CAIGGGPQETQYF
>TRBJ2-6|TRBV30|.|.
TGTGCCTGGAGCAATACACGCTCTGGGGCCAACGTCCTGACTTTC
CAWSNTRSGANVLTF
>TRBJ2-7|TRBV5-1|TRBD1|.
TGCGCCAGCAGCTTAAGGACAGGGCCTTCCTACGAGCAGTACTTC
CASSLRTGPSYEQYF
>TRBJ2-5|TRBV2|.|.
TGTGCCAGCAGAGCGTCGACAGGTTCGGGAGAGACCCAGTACTTC
CASRASTGSGETQYF
>TRBJ2-1|TRBV3-1/TRBV3-2|.|.
TGTGCCAGCTCAGGCGGGGCGAGCGGTGAGCAGTTCTTC
CASSGGASGEQFF
>TRBJ2-6|TRBV7-6|.|.
TGTGCCAGCAGCTTCGGAGGGGTTGCTGGGGCCAACGTCCTGACTTTC
CASSFGGVAGANVLTF
>TRBJ1-1|TRBV29-1|TRBD1|.
TGCAGCCACAGGACAGGGGGCTCGGCCACTGAAGCTTTCTTT
CSHRTGGSATEAFF
>TRBJ1-1|TRBV27|.|.
TGTGCCAGCACTAGGGCCGGTTTTCGTGGGTTTCAGGGCGCTTTCTTT
CASTRAGFRGFQGAFF
>TRBJ2-2|TRBV7-7|TRBD1|.
TGTGCTAGCAGCTCACGACAGGGGGCTGGGGAGCTGTTTTTT
CASSSRQGAGELFF
>TRBJ1-1|TRBV6-4|.|.
TGTGCCAGCCGAGCCCGGGAAGACACTGAAGCTTTCTTT
CASRAREDTEAFF
>TRBJ2-6|TRBV19|.|.
TGTGCCAGTAGTATTACAGGTGGGGCCAACGTCCTGACTTTC
CASSITGGANVLTF
>TRBJ1-5|TRBV4-1|TRBD1|.
TGCGCCAGCAGCCTCGGAACAGGGGGGAATCAGCCCCAGCATTTT
CASSLGTGGNQPQHF
>TRBJ2-2|TRBV7-9|.|.
TGTGCCAGCAGAACCGGGGGGCTGAACACCGGGGAGCTGTTTTTT
CASRTGGLNTGELFF
>TRBJ1-1|TRBV19|.|.
TGTGCCAGTACAGACAGGTCGAACACTGAAGCTTTCTTT
CASTDRSNTEAFF
>TRBJ1-4|TRBV3-1/TRBV3-2|.|.
TGTGCCAGCAGCCCCGCGGCCGAAAAACTGTTTTTT
CASSPAAEKLFF
>TRBJ2-3|TRBV11-3|.|.
TGTGCCAGCAGCTGGACAGACTCTGGGGATACGCAGTATTTT
CASSWTDSGDTQYF
>TRBJ2-5|TRBV30|TRBD2|.
TGTGCCTTCCTGGGACTACAAAGCGGTGAGACCCAGTACTTC
CAFLGLQSGETQYF
>TRBJ2-3|TRBV18|TRBD1|few
TGTACCACTCGAGGGGGCGCGTCAGATACGCAGTATTTT
CTTRGGASDTQYF
>TRBJ1-1|TRBV5-8|.|few
TGTGCCAGCAGTACTACGAAGGGGGTATTCGAAGCTTTCTTT
CASSTTKGVFEAFF
>TRBJ2-1|TRBV24-1|TRBD1|.
TGTGCCACCAGTGACACCGGGACAGGGTTGGGAAATGAGCAGTTCTTC
CATSDTGTGLGNEQFF
>TRBJ1-6|TRBV30|.|.
TGTGCCGGACAGTCCCGGGACAACCTCGGATCACCCCTCCACTTT
CAGQSRDNLGSPLHF
>TRBJ1-1|TRBV3-1/TRBV3-2|.|once
TGTGCCAGCAGCCCTATAACGGGGACTGAAGCTTTCTTT
CASSPITGTEAFF
>TRBJ1-2|TRBV6-5|.|.
TGTGCCAGCAGTTACGGACTGGGTTCGGGCTACACCTTC
CASSYGLGSGYTF
>TRBJ1-2|TRBV6-1|.|.
TGTGCCAGCAGTGAAGGTGTATCAGCAGGCTATGGCTACACCTTC
CASSEGVSAGYGYTF
>TRBJ1-2|TRBV7-9|.|medium-sized
TGTGCCAGCAGCTTTGGACAGTCCCTACTACATGGCTACACCTTC
CASSFGQSLLHGYTF
>TRBJ1-4|TRBV9|.|.
TGTGCCAGCAGCGTCCGGGACATCAGTGAAAAACTGTTTTTT
CASSVRDISEKLFF
>TRBJ2-7|TRBV15|.|.
TGTGCCACCAGCAGAGATAAGAGTCTCTACGAGCAGTACTTC
CATSRDKSLYEQYF
>TRBJ2-2|TRBV3-1/TRBV3-2|.|few
TGTGCCAGCAGCCAGAGATTACAGGCCGGGGAGCTGTTTTTT
CASSQRLQAGELFF
>TRBJ1-2|TRBV6-6|.|.
TGTGCCAGCAGCCTCTTTGCCGGCGATAACGGGGGCTACACCTTC
CASSLFAGDNGGYTF
>TRBJ1-5|TRBV4-1|.|.
TGCGCCAGCAGCCAGACAGGTAGACGCAATCAGCCCCAGCATTTT
CASSQTGRRNQPQHF
>TRBJ2-7|TRBV28|.|.
TGTGCCAGCAGCACTTTCTTGACACCCTACGAGCAGTACTTC
CASSTFLTPYEQYF
>TRBJ1-1|TRBV10-3|.|.
TGTGCCATCAGACACAGCTTTGAGAACACTGAAGCTTTCTTT
CAIRHSFENTEAFF
>TRBJ1-3|TRBV19|.|.
TGTGCCAGTAGTATAGCCGGCTCTGGAAACACCATATATTTT
CASSIAGSGNTIYF
>TRBJ1-4|TRBV7-9|.|.
TGTGCCAGCAGTCATAGCAGGGTGGTAAATGAAAAACTGTTTTTT
CASSHSRVVNEKLFF
>TRBJ2-7|TRBV18|TRBD1|.
TGTGCCAGCTCTCGACAGGGAGAATCCTACGAGCAGTACTTC
CASSRQGESYEQYF
>TRBJ2-7|TRBV28|.|.
TGTGCCAGCCAACCTCGGGGGAACGAGCAGTACTTC
CASQPRGNEQYF
>TRBJ1-1|TRBV5-1|.|.
TGCGCCAGCAGCTTGTGGGCTGGGAGCGACACTGAAGCTTTCTTT
CASSLWAGSDTEAFF
>TRBJ2-3|TRBV5-1|.|once
TGCGCCAGCAGCAGGGGAACAGATACGCAGTATTTT
CASSRGTDTQYF
>TRBJ1-4|TRBV7-8|.|few
TGTGCCAGCAGCTTAAGTAGGCCCGGAGCAACTAATGAAAAACTGTTTTTT
CASSLSRPGATNEKLFF
>TRBJ1-5|TRBV5-6|.|once
TGTGCCAGCAGCTTGGCAGGAAATCAGCCCCAGCATTTT
CASSLAGNQPQHF
>TRBJ2-2|TRBV5-4|.|.
TGTGCCAGCAGCTCACTAGTGAACACCGGGGAGCTGTTTTTT
CASSSLVNTGELFF